The rows below give T cell receptor beta chains drawn from one sample of a study of shared clonotypes between healthy human individuals. The data were produced by immunoSEQ multiplex PCR, yet TCRdb's version contains in-frame clones alone and is incomplete. The sample holds around 530,000 clones, around 80% seen once. Sequencing was performed on PBMCs. These receptors originate from a woman between 40 and 55 years old in good health. Some clones in this sample may be carry-over from other donors' samples. Both conserved end residues are part of each CDR3. The order of the fields is V gene, D gene, clone size, J gene, CDR3 protein, CDR3 DNA. A D gene is named only where the DNA matches it firmly. Some rows have no size entry. The others give once, few or many, or a class for an expanded clone.

V: TRBV5-1; D: -; size: -; J: TRBJ2-7; CDR3: CASSTLDSYEQYF; DNA: TGCGCCAGCAGTACACTGGACAGCTACGAGCAGTACTTC
V: TRBV7-9; D: -; size: -; J: TRBJ2-5; CDR3: CASSHETGTWYF; DNA: TGTGCCAGCAGCCACGAGACCGGGACCTGGTACTTC
V: TRBV5-1; D: -; size: once; J: TRBJ1-4; CDR3: CASSLDPGTNEKLFF; DNA: TGCGCCAGCAGCTTGGACCCAGGGACTAATGAAAAACTGTTTTTT
V: TRBV28; D: -; size: -; J: TRBJ1-1; CDR3: CASSRDRTEAFF; DNA: TGTGCCAGCAGTAGGGACCGCACTGAAGCTTTCTTT
V: TRBV7-3; D: TRBD1; size: -; J: TRBJ2-7; CDR3: CASSYAGTGQYEQYF; DNA: TGTGCCAGCAGCTATGCCGGGACAGGGCAGTACGAGCAGTACTTC
V: TRBV5-6; D: TRBD1; size: once; J: TRBJ2-5; CDR3: CASSPDRGIPETQYF; DNA: TGTGCCAGCAGCCCTGACAGGGGGATCCCAGAGACCCAGTACTTC
V: TRBV7-8; D: TRBD1; size: -; J: TRBJ1-1; CDR3: CASSFRGRWTSNTEAFF; DNA: TGTGCCAGCAGCTTCAGGGGGCGGTGGACGTCGAACACTGAAGCTTTCTTT
V: TRBV2; D: TRBD1; size: many; J: TRBJ1-5; CDR3: CASPFRQGYQPQHF; DNA: TGTGCCAGCCCTTTCCGACAGGGCTATCAGCCCCAGCATTTT
V: TRBV11-2; D: TRBD1; size: -; J: TRBJ1-4; CDR3: CASSLQGAIEKLFF; DNA: TGTGCCAGCAGCTTACAGGGGGCGATTGAAAAACTGTTTTTT
V: TRBV11-1; D: -; size: -; J: TRBJ2-5; CDR3: CASSFGYQETQYF; DNA: TGTGCCAGCAGCTTCGGGTACCAAGAGACCCAGTACTTC
V: TRBV10-3; D: TRBD2; size: -; J: TRBJ2-1; CDR3: CAISLQLALESSYNEQFF; DNA: TGTGCCATCAGTCTACAACTAGCGCTAGAGAGCTCCTACAATGAGCAGTTCTTC
V: TRBV7-9; D: TRBD1; size: -; J: TRBJ1-1; CDR3: CASSPQGRTGNTEAFF; DNA: TGTGCCAGCAGCCCCCAGGGCCGGACAGGGAACACTGAAGCTTTCTTT
V: TRBV15; D: -; size: -; J: TRBJ2-3; CDR3: CATSRDGGKHTDTQYF; DNA: TGTGCCACCAGCAGAGACGGAGGGAAACACACAGATACGCAGTATTTT
V: TRBV11-2; D: TRBD2; size: few; J: TRBJ2-5; CDR3: CASSLKGSGRLGGETQYF; DNA: TGTGCCAGCAGCTTAAAGGGAAGCGGGAGGCTGGGCGGAGAGACCCAGTACTTC
V: TRBV18; D: -; size: -; J: TRBJ1-2; CDR3: CASSPGPGASYGYTF; DNA: TGTGCCAGCTCACCGGGTCCAGGGGCCTCCTATGGCTACACCTTC
V: TRBV7-9; D: -; size: -; J: TRBJ1-2; CDR3: CASSLAPGRGGYTF; DNA: TGTGCCAGCAGCTTAGCCCCAGGAAGAGGCGGCTACACCTTC
V: TRBV5-4; D: TRBD1; size: once; J: TRBJ1-4; CDR3: CASSPDPGTGGEKLFF; DNA: TGTGCCAGCAGCCCGGACCCGGGGACAGGGGGGGAAAAACTGTTTTTT